This is a list of T cell receptor beta chains from one sample in a study of blood T cell repertoires in COVID-19. Sequenced by immunoSEQ multiplex PCR; TCRdb stores in-frame clones only, minus some. The sample holds some 320,000 clones, about 92% seen once. The specimen was PBMCs or T cells enriched from blood (not recorded which). The source of these receptors is a man between 60 and 75 years old who had recovered from COVID-19. The CDR3 runs from the conserved cysteine through the conserved F or W. Only some rows state a clone size, as once, few, many or a class for expanded clones.

V gene	J gene	clone size	CDR3 protein
TRBV19	TRBJ1-3	.	CASAISVNRVGGGNTIYF
TRBV6-5	TRBJ1-2	.	CASKRRDDYGYTF
TRBV29-1	TRBJ2-3	.	CSVGTSGNTDTQYF
TRBV6-5	TRBJ1-4	.	CASRQPGQAKLFF
TRBV10-3	TRBJ2-3	.	CAISESRGGLADTQYF
TRBV5-1	TRBJ2-5	.	CASSLAFSSGGGETQYF
TRBV13	TRBJ2-1	.	CASSFRADSYNEQFF
TRBV27	TRBJ1-6	.	CASSLFGEVRSPLHF
TRBV5-1	TRBJ2-7	.	CASSLSSGYGSREQYF
TRBV5-6	TRBJ1-2	.	CASNTRGQGADYTF
TRBV29-1	TRBJ2-7	.	CSVGLGDRGRREQYF
TRBV5-1	TRBJ1-1	.	CASSRGPVNTEAFF
TRBV19	TRBJ1-1	.	CASSPRGHTEAFF
TRBV15	TRBJ1-1	once	CATSRDGGASGAFF
TRBV7-2	TRBJ2-5	once	CASSLAGRGGIETQYF
TRBV4-2	TRBJ2-1	.	CASSQGRENSYNEQFF
TRBV7-3	TRBJ1-2	.	CASSAGGRYGYTF
TRBV6-6	TRBJ2-7	.	CASSRSFIEGGPTTASYEQYF
TRBV6-6	TRBJ1-2	.	CASRDRGFDYGYTF
TRBV5-4	TRBJ1-1	.	CASSPWSSRNTEAFF
TRBV30	TRBJ1-1	.	CAGRRTARNTEAFF
TRBV30	TRBJ2-5	.	CAWGKGGHEETQYF
TRBV9	TRBJ1-5	.	CASSAQGSGNQPQHF
TRBV3-1/TRBV3-2	TRBJ1-2	.	CASSQDEGRRYGYTF
TRBV7-3	TRBJ1-2	.	CASSPRQGANYGYTF
TRBV9	TRBJ2-3	.	CASSTSGTGFADTQYF
TRBV20-1	TRBJ2-1	.	CSAGRASEQFF
TRBV6-5	TRBJ1-6	.	CASSLDPPSPLHF
TRBV10-3	TRBJ1-2	.	CAISVGGAPGYTF
TRBV19	TRBJ1-6	.	CASRASGTVVDHSPLHF
TRBV29-1	TRBJ1-1	.	CSGRTQGTEAFF
TRBV7-9	TRBJ1-1	.	CASSLETGNTEAFF
TRBV6-5	TRBJ1-2	.	CASMTGTGGGYTF
TRBV7-9	TRBJ2-2	.	CASSLGRGFTGELFF
TRBV7-9	TRBJ1-3	.	CASSPPGSLGNTIYF
TRBV6-2/TRBV6-3	TRBJ1-2	.	CASSYERDSSSYTF
TRBV7-2	TRBJ2-7	.	CASSYGIRDEQYF
TRBV24-1	TRBJ1-2	.	CATSEAPGQGNYGYTF
TRBV6-5	TRBJ2-7	.	CASRAETYEQYF
TRBV5-1	TRBJ1-2	.	CASSLSDSEGYTF
TRBV3-1/TRBV3-2	TRBJ1-4	.	CASSQGAGNQEKLFF
TRBV21-1	TRBJ2-7	.	CASSKPLGGEYEQYF
TRBV3-1/TRBV3-2	TRBJ1-1	.	CASSPLQEQNTEAFF
TRBV5-4	TRBJ1-2	.	CASSLAGNYGYTF
TRBV18	TRBJ1-2	.	CASSPQGTQWGYTF
TRBV29-1	TRBJ2-7	.	CSVESEEREWPYEQYF
TRBV6-5	TRBJ2-7	.	CASRNRAGEDYEQYF
TRBV3-1/TRBV3-2	TRBJ2-3	.	CASSQILGLETDTQYF